The rows below give T cell receptor beta chains drawn from one sample of a study of blood T cell repertoires in COVID-19. Produced via immunoSEQ multiplex PCR; TCRdb's table is partial and in-frame only. This sample has 150,000 to 200,000 clones; about 80% occur once, and the top ten carry around 3.7%. The sample consisted of PBMCs or T cells enriched from blood (not recorded which). The receptor source for this set is a woman aged 60 to 75 who had recovered from COVID-19. The CDR3 runs from the conserved cysteine through the conserved F or W. The order of the fields is clone size, D gene, J gene, V gene, CDR3 protein, CDR3 DNA. A D gene is named only where the DNA matches it firmly. Only some rows state a clone size, as once, few, many or a class for expanded clones.

. | TRBD1 | TRBJ2-7 | TRBV27 | CASSSGQLEQYF | TGTGCCAGCAGTTCGGGACAGCTCGAGCAGTACTTC
. | TRBD2 | TRBJ2-1 | TRBV20-1 | CSASSSGSDNEQFF | TGCAGTGCTAGTTCTAGCGGGAGTGACAATGAGCAGTTCTTC
. | . | TRBJ2-2 | TRBV10-3 | CAISKTGSHNGELFF | TGTGCCATCAGTAAAACAGGGTCTCACAACGGGGAGCTGTTTTTT
. | . | TRBJ2-7 | TRBV13 | CASSLSSYEQYF | TGTGCCAGCAGCCTAAGCTCCTACGAGCAGTACTTC
once | TRBD1 | TRBJ2-7 | TRBV4-1 | CASSPRQGAYEQYF | TGCGCCAGCAGCCCCCGACAGGGGGCCTACGAGCAGTACTTC
once | . | TRBJ1-1 | TRBV20-1 | CSALMGRAAFF | TGCAGTGCCCTAATGGGGAGGGCGGCTTTCTTT
. | . | TRBJ1-1 | TRBV30 | CAWGGRGEAFF | TGTGCCTGGGGGGGGAGAGGCGAAGCTTTCTTT
. | TRBD2 | TRBJ2-7 | TRBV7-2 | CASSLLAGGGEQYF | TGTGCCAGCAGCTTACTAGCGGGGGGAGGCGAGCAGTACTTC
. | . | TRBJ1-1 | TRBV10-2 | CASSDHRANTEAFF | TGCGCCAGCAGTGATCACAGGGCTAACACTGAAGCTTTCTTT
once | . | TRBJ2-3 | TRBV6-6 | CASSYDRRPTDTQYF | TGTGCCAGCAGTTATGACAGGCGCCCCACAGATACGCAGTATTTT
. | TRBD1 | TRBJ1-2 | TRBV7-2 | CASSHPGTGGYTF | TGTGCCAGCAGCCATCCCGGGACAGGAGGCTACACCTTC
. | . | TRBJ2-3 | TRBV10-3 | CAISESMDTQYF | TGTGCCATCAGTGAGTCTATGGATACGCAGTATTTT
. | TRBD1 | TRBJ1-2 | TRBV9 | CASSRTGPAYGYTF | TGTGCCAGCAGCCGGACAGGTCCCGCCTATGGCTACACCTTC
. | TRBD1 | TRBJ2-7 | TRBV28 | CASINQGAYEQYF | TGTGCCAGCATTAACCAGGGGGCCTACGAGCAGTACTTC
. | TRBD1 | TRBJ1-2 | TRBV18 | CASSPSDRGLGYTF | TGTGCCAGCTCACCAAGTGACAGGGGGCTGGGCTACACCTTC
. | . | TRBJ1-1 | TRBV29-1 | CSVEKQGLNTEAFF | TGCAGCGTTGAGAAACAGGGATTGAACACTGAAGCTTTCTTT
. | TRBD1 | TRBJ2-7 | TRBV2 | CASRKTGGTYEQYF | TGTGCCAGCAGGAAGACAGGGGGCACCTACGAGCAGTACTTC
. | . | TRBJ1-2 | TRBV11-3 | CASSVDANYGYTF | TGTGCCAGCAGCGTAGACGCTAACTATGGCTACACCTTC
once | TRBD1 | TRBJ2-7 | TRBV11-2 | CASSPDRVGYEQYF | TGTGCCAGCAGCCCGGACAGGGTGGGTTACGAGCAGTACTTC
. | . | TRBJ2-7 | TRBV4-1 | CASSQESVSQGHEQYF | TGCGCCAGCAGCCAAGAGTCTGTTTCGCAGGGCCACGAGCAGTACTTC
. | . | TRBJ2-1 | TRBV11-1 | CASGVGSPYNEQFF | TGTGCCAGCGGCGTGGGGAGTCCCTACAATGAGCAGTTCTTC
. | . | TRBJ2-7 | TRBV29-1 | CSVIGVEIYEQYF | TGCAGCGTCATAGGGGTGGAAATCTACGAGCAGTACTTC
. | . | TRBJ2-6 | TRBV18 | CASSPLATVLGANVLTF | TGTGCCAGCTCACCACTTGCCACAGTCCTTGGGGCCAACGTCCTGACTTTC
. | TRBD1 | TRBJ1-1 | TRBV2 | CASTPGTGKRYTEAFF | TGTGCCAGCACCCCCGGGACAGGGAAGAGGTACACTGAAGCTTTCTTT
. | TRBD2 | TRBJ2-2 | TRBV6-5 | CATPRLAANTGELFF | TGTGCCACCCCTCGACTAGCGGCGAACACCGGGGAGCTGTTTTTT
. | . | TRBJ1-5 | TRBV11-2 | CASSLGGLSNQPQHF | TGTGCCAGCAGCTTAGGGGGCCTTAGCAATCAGCCCCAGCATTTT
. | . | TRBJ2-7 | TRBV27 | CASSLSVLYEQYF | TGTGCCAGCAGTTTATCTGTGCTATACGAGCAGTACTTC
. | . | TRBJ1-3 | TRBV2 | CASSAGDGGNTIYF | TGTGCCAGCAGTGCAGGGGACGGTGGAAACACCATATATTTT
. | . | TRBJ1-5 | TRBV6-5 | CASISGGNQPQHF | TGTGCCAGCATATCGGGGGGCAATCAGCCCCAGCATTTT
few | . | TRBJ1-1 | TRBV5-1 | CASSSASPRRLLMNTEAFF | TGCGCCAGCAGCTCCGCCTCTCCTAGACGGTTGCTCATGAACACTGAAGCTTTCTTT
once | TRBD1 | TRBJ1-2 | TRBV13 | CASSPGSGGQGNYGYTF | TGTGCCAGCAGCCCAGGGTCGGGGGGACAGGGCAACTATGGCTACACCTTC